These 19 T cell receptor beta chains were all obtained from the same sample, sequenced in a study of early T cells in non-severe SARS-CoV-2 infection. One entry per CDR3 protein, called by TCRdb with MiXCR from the 5' RACE reads. The table shows 30,000 to 45,000 distinct CDR3 sequences, with approximately 5% occurring only once. Sequenced: whole blood. The source of these receptors is an adult who was a healthcare worker with PCR-confirmed SARS-CoV-2 infection or an uninfected control (not recorded which).

A note on this clonotype: This may be a read error: a much more frequent sequence differs by one nucleotide. The chain carries TRBV5-4 and TRBJ2-7; no reliable D call. CDR1 is SGHNT and CDR2 is YYREEE in the germline V gene (reference sequence). This CDR3 has 13 amino acids. Trimming removed 0 bases at V and 3 bases at J, with 7 bases between. The CDR3 nucleotides read TGTGCCAGCAGCTTGGACAAAAACTACGAGCAGTACTTC. Translation gives CASSLDKNYEQYF.

The rearrangement links TRBV6-2 or TRBV6-3 to TRBJ2-7, with TRBD1 matching 8 bases. CDR3 size: 13 residues. With V trimmed by 10 bases and J by 2 bases, 7 bases remained unmatched. CDR1 is MNHEY and CDR2 is SVGEGT in the germline V gene. The CDR3 is CAIWRTGPYEQYF. CDR3 nucleotides: TGTGCCATCTGGAGGACAGGGCCCTACGAGCAGTACTTC.

This clonotype was observed a few times. V is TRBV7-9 and J is TRBJ2-1; TRBD2 might be the D (5 bases). Germline V gene lookup returns CDR1 SEHNR and CDR2 FQNEAQ (reference sequence). The CDR3 sequence is 16 residues long. V shed 4 bases and J shed 0 bases, with 13 bases lying between them. CDR3 protein: CASSSRADSSYNEQFF. For the CDR3, the DNA is TGTGCCAGCAGCTCCCGAGCGGATAGCTCCTACAATGAGCAGTTCTTC.

This clonotype was observed at least ten times. The chain joins TRBV20-1 to TRBJ2-7; 10 bases map to TRBD2. Trimming removed 0 bases from V and 5 bases from J; junction bases left unmatched: 13. Germline CDR1 DFQATT, CDR2 SNEGSKA (reference sequence). The CDR3 sequence is 17 residues long. The CDR3 DNA is TGCAGTGCTAGAGATTTCCTAGCGGGAGTGAAGGGCAACGAGCAGTACTTC. The encoded protein is CSARDFLAGVKGNEQYF.

In its sample, this clonotype was seen many times. J is TRBJ2-3 and V is TRBV5-4; 10 bases are shared with TRBD2. V shed 1 base, J shed 7 bases, and the junction held 9 bases outside the gene matches. The CDR3 extends over 16 amino acids. Germline V gene sequence: CDR1 SGHNT, CDR2 YYREEE (reference sequence). This CDR3 is CASSLRPSGGHNTQYF. The CDR3 DNA reads TGTGCCAGCAGCTTGCGGCCTAGCGGGGGTCACAATACGCAGTATTTT. Full variable domain (outside the CDR3, taken from reference TRBV5-4 and TRBJ2-3): ETGVTQSPTHLIKTRGQQVTLRCSSQSGHNTVSWYQQALGQGPQFIFQYYREEENGRGNFPPRFSGLQFPNYSSELNVNALELDDSALYLCASSLRPSGGHNTQYFGPGTRLTVL.

This clonotype occurred a few times. The rearrangement joins TRBV3-1 to TRBJ2-3; D remains unclear. CDR3 length: 14 residues. Germline assignment: CDR1 LGHDT and CDR2 YNNKEL (reference sequence). V dropped 1 base and J dropped 1 base, with 6 bases sitting between them. The CDR3 loop is CASSQGHRTDTQYF. The DNA for the CDR3 is TGTGCCAGCAGCCAAGGACATCGCACAGATACGCAGTATTTT.

V and J are TRBV2 and TRBJ2-4; possibly TRBD1 for D (5 bases). The CDR3 runs to 14 residues. V was clipped by 5 bases and J by 3 bases, with 11 bases between them. CDR1 and CDR2 (germline): SNHLY, FYNNEI. The CDR3 DNA is TGTGCCAGCAGTCTGACAGCTGTCAAAAACATTCAGTACTTC. As protein: CASSLTAVKNIQYF. Based on the CDR3 plus reference TRBV2 and TRBJ2-4, the full variable domain is EPEVTQTPSHQVTQMGQEVILRCVPISNHLYFYWYRQILGQKVEFLVSFYNNEISEKSEIFDDQFSVERPDGSNFTLKIRSTKLEDSAMYFCASSLTAVKNIQYFGAGTRLSVL.

Many counts were recorded for this clonotype. The chain recombines TRBV5-1 with TRBJ1-1; D is undetermined. Trimming cost V 1 base and J 1 base, with 11 bases left between them. CDR1 and CDR2 from the germline V gene are SGHRS and YFSETQ. CDR3 length: 15 residues. This CDR3 reads CASSLLPGPNTEAFF. The CDR3 DNA reads as TGCGCCAGCAGCTTGTTACCCGGTCCGAACACTGAAGCTTTCTTT.

This clonotype was seen more than once but under ten times. J is TRBJ2-2 and V is TRBV11-3, with D perhaps matching TRBD2 (6 bases). The V and J ends lost 4 bases and 6 bases respectively, with 6 bases between them. Germline V gene sequence: CDR1 SGHNT, CDR2 YENEEA. CDR3 length: 12 residues. CDR3 sequence reads: CASSSGAGELFF. The CDR3 DNA sequence: TGTGCCAGCAGCTCGGGGGCCGGGGAGCTGTTTTTT.

This clonotype was found many times. This chain links TRBV5-1 with TRBJ2-1; no reliable D call. This CDR3 is built from 15 residues. V lost 0 bases and J lost 0, with 7 bases in between. Germline CDR1 reads SGHRS; CDR2 reads YFSETQ. The CDR3 DNA reads as TGCGCCAGCAGCTTGGAATATTTCTCCTACAATGAGCAGTTCTTC. Translation gives CASSLEYFSYNEQFF. The full variable domain, rest sourced from reference TRBV5-1 and TRBJ2-1, is KAGVTQTPRYLIKTRGQQVTLSCSPISGHRSVSWYQQTPGQGLQFLFEYFSETQRNKGNFPGRFSGRQFSNSRSEMNVSTLELGDSALYLCASSLEYFSYNEQFFGPGTRLTVL.

A few counts support this clonotype. The chain is built from TRBV7-3 and TRBJ1-6; 7 bases match TRBD1. With V trimmed by 6 bases and J by 6 bases, 5 bases remained unmatched. This CDR3 spans 14 amino acids. The germline V gene encodes CDR1 SGHTA and CDR2 FQGTGA. CDR3 loop: CASRMQGVNSPLHF. The CDR3 DNA follows: TGTGCCAGCAGGATGCAGGGGGTTAATTCACCCCTCCACTTT.

This clonotype was recorded many times. The chain carries TRBV7-2 and TRBJ2-7; D is unclear. V shed 1 base and J shed 8 bases, with 6 bases lying between them. Germline CDR1 reads SGHTA; CDR2 reads FQGNSA. The CDR3 is 11 residues long. Here the CDR3 reads CASSLGAKQYF. Written as DNA, the CDR3 is TGTGCCAGCAGCTTAGGGGCGAAGCAGTACTTC.

The chain carries TRBV5-1 and TRBJ2-2, with TRBD1 identical over 9 bases. With 2 bases clipped from V and 3 bases from J, the junction kept 5 bases outside the gene matches. The germline V gene encodes CDR1 SGHRS and CDR2 YFSETQ. The length of the CDR3 is 16 residues. The CDR3 DNA reads TGCGCCAGCAGCTTTTCGTGGACAGGGGACACCGGGGAGCTGTTTTTT. It specifies CASSFSWTGDTGELFF.

This clonotype was counted many times. The chain employs TRBV5-1 and TRBJ1-2; TRBD1 agrees at 10 bases. This CDR3 is 14 amino acids long. With V trimmed by 6 bases and J by 1 base, 3 bases remained unmatched. Per germline, CDR1 SGHRS and CDR2 YFSETQ. CDR3 bases: TGCGCCAGCAACGGACAGGGGGGTAACTATGGCTACACCTTC. It is translated as CASNGQGGNYGYTF.

This clonotype was seen a few times. J is TRBJ2-7 and V is TRBV4-2; 9 bases agree with TRBD2. V shed 4 bases, J shed 5 bases, and the junction held 3 bases outside the gene matches. Germline V lookup: CDR1 LGHNA, CDR2 YNFKEQ. The CDR3 is 13 amino acids. CDR3 nucleotides: TGTGCCAGCAGCCCAGGACTAGCGCACGAGCAGTACTTC. Translating gives CASSPGLAHEQYF.

This clonotype has only a few counts. The gene calls are TRBV12-3 or TRBV12-4 and TRBJ2-7; D is unclear. The CDR3 spans 12 residues. V was cut by 2 bases and J by 3 bases, with 5 bases left in between. This chain's CDR3 is CASSLMGYEQYF. CDR3 bases: TGTGCCAGCAGTTTAATGGGCTACGAGCAGTACTTC.

This clonotype was seen a handful of times. This rearrangement joins TRBV12-3 or TRBV12-4 to TRBJ2-6, with D unclear. CDR3 length equals 13 residues. V was cut by 7 bases and J by 3 bases, with 7 bases left in between. The CDR3 loop reads CASTVFGANVLTF. The CDR3 DNA is TGTGCCAGCACCGTTTTTGGGGCCAACGTCCTGACTTTC.

This clonotype has a count of ten or more. This chain connects TRBV6-1 to TRBJ1-5; 9 positions match TRBD1. The CDR3 is made up of 16 amino acids. With V trimmed by 6 bases and J by 1 base, 7 bases remained unmatched. Per germline, CDR1 MNHNS and CDR2 SASEGT. CDR3 region: CASSATGQGSNQPQHF. The CDR3 DNA sequence: TGTGCCAGCAGCGCCACGGGACAGGGAAGCAATCAGCCCCAGCATTTT.

This clonotype showed up many times. This rearrangement joins TRBV4-1 to TRBJ2-1; 7 bases line up with TRBD2. After removal of 0 bases from V and 2 bases from J, the junction contained 4 bases not matched to a gene. The CDR3 consists of 16 residues. Germline-derived CDR1 and CDR2 are MGHRA and YSYEKL. CDR3 residues: CASSQDIREAYNEQFF. Here the CDR3 DNA reads TGCGCCAGCAGCCAAGATATACGGGAGGCCTACAATGAGCAGTTCTTC.